The present T cell receptor (beta chain) was sequenced within a study of Ad26.COV2.S vaccination and SARS-CoV-2 variants. Treatment defined: about 20 received Ad26.COV2.S at low or high dose, single or two shots; about 5 received placebo; per-sample allocation not given. It was on day 63 after the first vaccine or placebo injection that samples were taken. The data were produced by immunoSEQ multiplex PCR, yet TCRdb's version contains in-frame clones alone and is incomplete. The sample yields more than 300,000 clones, less than 90% seen once. This CDR3 has 14 amino acids. The V and J ends lost 4 bases and 0 bases respectively, with 7 bases between them. Germline V gives CDR1 MNHEY, CDR2 SVGEGT.

The sequences come from peripheral blood, collected in a trial of Ad26.COV2.S vaccine versus placebo. This receptor was obtained from a person aged 18-60 years who received the Ad26.COV2.S COVID-19 vaccine or a placebo. This sequence joins TRBV6-2 or TRBV6-3 and TRBJ1-5; unclear D gene. The chain's CDR3 is CASSLVSSNQPQHF. For the CDR3, the DNA is TGTGCCAGCAGTTTGGTCTCTAGCAATCAGCCCCAGCATTTT.